Below, 29 T cell receptor beta chains from the same sample are listed, as sequenced in a study of T-cell reconstitution after alpha-beta-depleted transplantation in children. Unique molecular identifiers tagged the TCRbeta library. TCRdb independently ran MiXCR on the PCR reads; one entry per CDR3 protein. Of fewer than 250,000 distinct CDR3 sequences in the sample, roughly a sixth were seen once. Sequencing was performed on PBMCs, mostly from graft donor cells, taken 360 days after TCRalphabeta/CD19-depleted stem cell transplant. The receptor source for this set is a male patient between 2 and 9 years old who had a stem cell transplant for acute lymphoblastic leukemia, so the T cells may come from the graft donor.

This chain links TRBV27 with TRBJ2-7; weak D call: TRBD1 (6 bases). The ends were cut back, 3 bases at V and 3 bases at J, with 9 bases in the middle. The CDR3 loop spans 13 amino acids. Looked up from germline, CDR1 is MNHEY and CDR2 is SMNVEV (reference sequence). The CDR3 region is CASSFWGHYEQYF. CDR3 bases: TGTGCCAGCAGTTTCTGGGGACACTACGAGCAGTACTTC.

This clonotype has only a few counts. The J gene is TRBJ2-1, the V gene TRBV7-7; 7 bases line up with TRBD1. The CDR3 is 15 amino acids. Per germline, CDR1 SSHAT and CDR2 FNYEAQ (reference sequence). The junction had 8 bases not matched to a gene; V was cut back by 5 bases and J by 4 bases. This CDR3 reads CASSTGTDQYNEQFF. CDR3 bases: TGTGCCAGCAGCACAGGGACAGATCAATACAATGAGCAGTTCTTC. The full variable domain, in which reference TRBV7-7 and TRBJ2-1 provide the parts outside the CDR3, is GAGVSQSPRYKVTKRGQDVTLRCDPISSHATLYWYQQALGQGPEFLTYFNYEAQPDKSGLPSDRFSAERPEGSISTLTIQRTEQRDSAMYRCASSTGTDQYNEQFFGPGTRLTVL.

V usage is TRBV7-8 and J usage is TRBJ2-7, with D possibly being TRBD1 (6 bases). With 1 base removed from V and 5 bases from J, the gap between germline ends came to 18 bases. The germline V gene encodes CDR1 SGHVS and CDR2 FQNEAQ. CDR3 length: 16 residues. This chain's CDR3 is CASSLGIGGFGHEQYF. CDR3 bases: TGTGCCAGCAGCTTAGGGATTGGGGGCTTCGGACACGAGCAGTACTTC.

This clonotype was seen only a few times. The chain employs TRBV29-1 and TRBJ2-4; D is uncertain. Germline lookup yields CDR1 SQVTM and CDR2 ANQGSEA. The CDR3 runs to 13 residues. V was pared by 4 bases and J by 8 bases, with 15 bases between. The CDR3, as DNA: TGCAGCGTTGGAAAGACCGGTGGTGACATTCAGTACTTC. Residues: CSVGKTGGDIQYF.

The rearrangement joins TRBV3-1 to TRBJ2-5; 9 nucleotides align to TRBD1. The CDR3 is 15 residues long. Germline CDR1 is LGHDT and CDR2 is YNNKEL (reference sequence). V was clipped by 4 bases and J by 7 bases; unmatched bases: 10. Written as DNA, the CDR3 is TGTGCCAGCAGCCCCCGGGACAGGGTATACGTGACCCAGTACTTC. Translating it yields CASSPRDRVYVTQYF.

This chain joins TRBV7-9 and TRBJ1-6; 7 bases are shared with TRBD1. Germline assignment: CDR1 SEHNR and CDR2 FQNEAQ (reference sequence). V shed 2 bases and J 7 bases; nucleotides not matched to a gene: 5. The length of the CDR3 is 15 residues. CDR3: CASSLFRDRNSPLHF. CDR3 coding DNA: TGTGCCAGCAGCTTATTCCGGGACAGAAATTCACCCCTCCACTTT.

This chain uses TRBV12-3 or TRBV12-4 with TRBJ1-5; the D gene is possibly TRBD1 (6 bases). The CDR3 extends over 15 amino acids. Deletions cut 4 bases from V and 4 bases from J, with 14 bases between. The CDR3 loop is CASSSQGQTNQPQHF. As DNA, the CDR3 is TGTGCCAGCAGTTCCCAGGGACAAACAAATCAGCCCCAGCATTTT.

The rearrangement links TRBV28 to TRBJ2-7; 11 positions match TRBD2. J was trimmed by 4 bases and V by 5 bases; bases with no gene match: 7. The CDR3 runs to 15 residues. From germline, CDR1 is MDHEN and CDR2 SYDVKM. CDR3 sequence reads: CASSLQVAGGYEQYF. CDR3 in DNA: TGTGCCAGCAGTCTACAGGTAGCGGGGGGGTACGAGCAGTACTTC.

The chain has TRBV7-9 and TRBJ2-7; D is possibly TRBD2 (6 bases). Trimming pared 4 bases from V and 0 bases from J, leaving 13 bases between. The CDR3 has 15 residues. Germline CDR1 is SEHNR and CDR2 is FQNEAQ (reference sequence). The CDR3 nucleotides read TGTGCCAGCAGCTGGACCGCGGGGCCCTCCTACGAGCAGTACTTC. Translation: CASSWTAGPSYEQYF.

This clonotype was seen a few times. This chain uses TRBV5-5 with TRBJ2-5; 11 bases fit TRBD2. Germline V gives CDR1 SGHKS, CDR2 YYEKEE (reference sequence). The CDR3 runs to 16 residues. Unmatched junction bases numbered 5, after V lost 2 bases and J lost 2 bases. CDR3: CASSFLAGGIQETQYF. The CDR3 DNA reads as TGTGCCAGCAGCTTCTTAGCGGGGGGGATTCAAGAGACCCAGTACTTC.

DNA of the CDR3: TGTGCCAGCAGTTACCAAAAAGGACAGCAAGAGACCCAGTACTTC. This sequence encodes CASSYQKGQQETQYF. The rearrangement uses TRBV6-5 and TRBJ2-5; perhaps TRBD1 as D (6 bases). There are 15 residues in the CDR3. Germline V lookup: CDR1 MNHEY, CDR2 SVGAGI. Deletions cut 2 bases from V and 2 bases from J, with 12 bases between.

There are a few counts of this clonotype. CDR3: CASSLLEETQYF. CDR3 DNA: TGTGCCAGCAGCTTATTAGAAGAGACCCAGTACTTC. J is TRBJ2-5 and V is TRBV7-6; D ambiguous. The CDR3 extends over 12 amino acids. Trimming shortened V by 2 bases and J by 3 bases, and 4 bases separated the two germline ends. The V gene's germline CDR1 is SGHVS and CDR2 FNYEAQ. Full variable domain (rest looked up from reference TRBV7-6 and TRBJ2-5): GAGVSQSPRYKVTKRGQDVALRCDPISGHVSLYWYRQALGQGPEFLTYFNYEAQQDKSGLPNDRFSAERPEGSISTLTIQRTEQRDSAMYRCASSLLEETQYFGPGTRLLVL.

In its sample, this clonotype was seen a few times. The chain combines TRBV5-1 with TRBJ2-3; the D gene is possibly TRBD2 (7 bases). CDR3 length: 17 amino acids. Between the trimmed V and J ends, which lost 4 bases and 4 bases, there was a span of 22 bases. The germline V gene encodes CDR1 SGHRS and CDR2 YFSETQ. The CDR3 sequence: CASSPRGGGRMADTQYF. DNA for the CDR3: TGCGCCAGCAGCCCCAGGGGAGGGGGTAGGATGGCAGATACGCAGTATTTT.

The J gene is TRBJ2-7, the V gene TRBV20-1; TRBD1 matches 7 bases. CDR3 length: 14 amino acids. Germline loops: CDR1 DFQATT, CDR2 SNEGSKA (reference sequence). With V trimmed by 6 bases and J by 2 bases, 10 bases remained unmatched. CDR3 bases: TGCAGTGCCTGGCTTGGTCAGGGGGCCTACGAGCAGTACTTC. It yields the protein CSAWLGQGAYEQYF.

This clonotype was recorded at least ten times. J is TRBJ2-7 and V is TRBV7-9; D is uncertain. V lost 1 base and J 2 bases, leaving 9 bases between the germline ends. The CDR3 loop spans 14 amino acids. Germline lookup yields CDR1 SEHNR and CDR2 FQNEAQ (reference sequence). The CDR3 region is CASSLGVPTYEQYF. DNA of the CDR3: TGTGCCAGCAGCTTAGGGGTTCCTACCTACGAGCAGTACTTC.

J is TRBJ1-1 and V is TRBV5-1, with a possible D match to TRBD1 (6 bases). Germline V gives CDR1 SGHRS, CDR2 YFSETQ. This CDR3 comprises 15 residues. Trimming took 4 bases from V and 0 from J, leaving 13 bases between them. This CDR3 is CASSPRQDMNTEAFF. In nucleotides, the CDR3 is TGCGCCAGCAGCCCGAGACAGGACATGAACACTGAAGCTTTCTTT.

This clonotype has a handful of counts. The chain recombines TRBV20-1 with TRBJ2-3; 7 bases map to TRBD1. Germline CDR1 and CDR2: DFQATT and SNEGSKA (reference sequence). The CDR3 extends over 15 amino acids. Trimming removed 5 bases from V and 2 bases from J; junction bases left unmatched: 10. CDR3 residues: CSADREQGDTDTQYF. The CDR3 bases are TGCAGTGCTGACAGGGAGCAAGGAGACACAGATACGCAGTATTTT.

This clonotype was observed a few times. The CDR3 DNA sequence: TGCGCCAGCCACACAGGGGAGGAGGCCAAAAACATTCAGTACTTC. This translates into CASHTGEEAKNIQYF. This chain connects TRBV5-1 to TRBJ2-4; TRBD1 might be the D (7 bases). V was cut by 7 bases and J by 1 base, with 15 bases left in between. The CDR3 is 15 amino acids. Germline V gene lookup returns CDR1 SGHRS and CDR2 YFSETQ.

This chain connects TRBV19 to TRBJ1-6; unclear D gene. The germline CDR1 and CDR2 sequences are LNHDA and SQIVND (reference sequence). The CDR3 spans 13 residues. V was clipped by 6 bases and J by 7 bases, with 10 bases between them. CDR3 nucleotide sequence: TGTGCCAGTAGCCTATATGGGAATTCACCCCTCCACTTT. It translates to CASSLYGNSPLHF. The full variable domain, completed using reference TRBV19 and TRBJ1-6, is DGGITQSPKYLFRKEGQNVTLSCEQNLNHDAMYWYRQDPGQGLRLIYYSQIVNDFQKGDIAEGYSVSREKKESFPLTVTSAQKNPTAFYLCASSLYGNSPLHFGNGTRLTVT.

CDR3 protein: CASSNLTRYGYTF. The CDR3 DNA reads TGTGCCAGCTCTAATTTAACCCGCTATGGCTACACCTTC. The V call is TRBV18, the J call TRBJ1-2, with D unclear. V was clipped by 6 bases and J by 4 bases, with 12 bases between them. This CDR3 has 13 residues. Germline V gene data show CDR1 as KGHSH and CDR2 as LQKENI.

This clonotype was recorded a few times. The chain uses TRBV12-3 or TRBV12-4 and TRBJ2-7; D is possibly TRBD1 (6 bases). V was pared by 6 bases and J by 0 bases, with 12 bases between. The CDR3 sequence is 14 residues long. This chain's CDR3 is CASRQGYNSYEQYF. The CDR3, as DNA: TGTGCCAGCAGGCAGGGGTATAACTCCTACGAGCAGTACTTC.

The chain couples TRBV5-6 to TRBJ1-1, with D possibly being TRBD1 (6 bases). The germline gives CDR1 SGHDT, CDR2 YYEEEE. With 1 base removed from V and 5 bases from J, the gap between germline ends came to 15 bases. The CDR3 sequence is 15 residues long. The chain's CDR3 is CASSLSGAGWTEAFF. CDR3 in DNA: TGTGCCAGCAGCTTGTCAGGGGCAGGGTGGACTGAAGCTTTCTTT.

The genes are TRBV12-3 or TRBV12-4 and TRBJ2-5, with D perhaps matching TRBD1 or TRBD2 (5 bases each). Trimming left V 5 bases short and J 4 bases short, with 11 bases between. This CDR3 region has 13 residues. CDR3 protein: CASSLGTSETQYF. The CDR3 coding sequence is TGTGCCAGCAGTCTCGGGACGTCAGAGACCCAGTACTTC.

The rearrangement joins TRBV11-2 to TRBJ2-2; 7 bases are shared with TRBD1. The CDR3 is 16 residues long. The V gene's germline CDR1 is SGHAT and CDR2 FQNNGV. J lost 1 base, V lost 5 bases, and 7 bases had no gene match. The DNA for the CDR3 is TGTGCCAGCAGCATCTTCGGACAGGAGAACACCGGGGAGCTGTTTTTT. It yields the protein CASSIFGQENTGELFF.

In its sample, this clonotype was seen a few times. The chain recombines TRBV12-3 or TRBV12-4 with TRBJ2-5; no reliable D call. This CDR3 contains 12 residues. The ends were cut back, 7 bases at V and 4 bases at J, with 10 bases in the middle. The CDR3 DNA reads TGTGCCAGCAAGCGATCCCCAGAGACCCAGTACTTC. This encodes CASKRSPETQYF.

This clonotype was seen a handful of times. CDR3 in DNA: TGTGCCAGCAGTGACCGGGACAGGGGCTTTGGTGAAGCTTTCTTT. It codes for CASSDRDRGFGEAFF. The chain links TRBV12-3 or TRBV12-4 to TRBJ1-1; 10 bases are a match to TRBD1. The V and J ends lost 5 bases and 7 bases, in that order; junction bases with no gene match: 10. This CDR3 has 15 residues.

The sample holds a few counts of this clonotype. V gene TRBV12-3 or TRBV12-4 combines with J gene TRBJ2-3; a weak D match, TRBD1 (6 bases). Deletions cut 4 bases from V and 2 bases from J, with 16 bases between. The CDR3 covers 16 residues. The CDR3 sequence: CASSSHPGTPTDTQYF. The CDR3 DNA is TGTGCCAGCAGTTCCCATCCCGGGACACCCACAGATACGCAGTATTTT.

The rearrangement joins TRBV28 to TRBJ2-7; the D gene could be TRBD1 or TRBD2 (5 bases each). V was cut by 6 bases and J by 4 bases, with 19 bases left in between. CDR3 length equals 15 residues. Looked up from germline, CDR1 is MDHEN and CDR2 is SYDVKM. CDR3 DNA sequence: TGTGCCAGCAGCCCTGCCCATTCGGGGCAGTACGAGCAGTACTTC. This codes for CASSPAHSGQYEQYF.

In this sample, this clonotype turned up a few times. The gene calls are TRBV15 and TRBJ2-7; TRBD1 matches at 7 bases. Germline V CDR1 and CDR2: LNHNV, YYDKDF (reference sequence). Trimming took 1 base from V and 5 from J; bases not matched to a gene: 5. This CDR3 comprises 14 residues. CDR3 nucleotides: TGTGCCACCAGCAGAGGGGACAGCGACGACGAGCAGTACTTC. This translates into CATSRGDSDDEQYF.